This T cell receptor (beta chain) was obtained from a study of cytomegalovirus exposure and HLA in healthy donors. The study's findings and limits: The study designated 150 or so TCR beta chains cytomegalovirus-associated. Some public TCRs appeared in many individuals, while most sequences were rare.

60 Vbeta and 13 Jbeta primers were used in PCR. Profiling relied on immunoSEQ multiplex PCR, and the TCRdb table lists in-frame clones only, not all of them. The profile covers 63,000 or so clones, with roughly 80% appearing a single time and less than 3% taken by the ten largest. Germline V CDR1 and CDR2: SEHNR, FQNEAQ (reference sequence). The CDR3 contains 15 residues. V was shortened by 1 base and J by 7 bases, with 16 bases between the two germline ends. Healthy bone marrow donors made up the donors. On this clone: Its antigen is unidentified.

The sample consisted of PBMCs. The clonotype comes from a woman aged 30 to 39 in good health and CMV-seronegative. The V and J genes are TRBV7-9 and TRBJ1-2, with a weak D call TRBD1 (5 bases). CDR3 in amino acids: CASSLDQGITGGYTF. CDR3 nucleotides: TGTGCCAGCAGCTTAGATCAGGGTATAACTGGTGGCTACACCTTC.